These 26 T cell receptor beta chains originate from one sample sequenced in a study of cytomegalovirus exposure and HLA in healthy donors. 13 Jbeta primers and 60 Vbeta primers were used for the PCR. Method: immunoSEQ multiplex PCR; TCRdb's copy keeps in-frame clones and lacks some. The data contain under 200,000 clones, approximately 80% of them singletons. Input material: PBMCs. The source of these receptors is a woman aged 50 to 60 in good health and CMV-seropositive.

The J gene is TRBJ1-6, the V gene TRBV6-5; 10 bases match TRBD1. Germline V CDR1 and CDR2: MNHEY, SVGAGI. V shed 2 bases and J 5 bases; nucleotides not matched to a gene: 0. CDR3 size: 15 residues. CDR3 amino acids: CASSYGTGDNSPLHF. For the CDR3, the DNA is TGTGCCAGCAGTTACGGGACAGGGGATAATTCACCCCTCCACTTT.

The chain is built from TRBV13 and TRBJ1-1; 8 nucleotides match TRBD1. Germline values: CDR1 PRHDT, CDR2 FYEKMQ (reference sequence). The CDR3 runs 15 residues. V lost 0 bases and J lost 2; bases outside the gene matches: 2. CDR3 sequence reads: CASSLGDRDNTEAFF. The CDR3 DNA follows: TGTGCCAGCAGCTTAGGGGACAGGGACAACACTGAAGCTTTCTTT.

The chain carries TRBV10-1 and TRBJ2-5; 9 bases align to TRBD1. Germline loops: CDR1 WNHNN, CDR2 SYGVQD (reference sequence). The CDR3 extends over 16 amino acids. The J segment lost 4 bases and the V segment lost 8 bases, leaving 14 bases of the junction unmatched. The CDR3 reads CASSSGQGTQIETQYF. CDR3 bases: TGCGCCAGCTCAAGTGGACAGGGGACCCAAATAGAGACCCAGTACTTC.

The V gene is TRBV9, the J gene TRBJ2-1; 12 bases line up with TRBD2. The germline V gene has CDR1 SGDLS and CDR2 YYNGEE. Germline trimming cut 5 bases from V and 6 bases from J; bases unmatched to any gene: 9. This CDR3 is built from 16 residues. CDR3: CASRQSSGGAGNEQFF. The CDR3 DNA follows: TGTGCCAGCAGGCAATCTAGCGGGGGGGCCGGCAATGAGCAGTTCTTC.

In this sample, this clone turned up once. This rearrangement joins TRBV4-3 to TRBJ1-6; TRBD1 is a possible D gene (5 bases). Trimming left V 3 bases short and J 7 bases short, with 16 bases between. The length of the CDR3 is 16 residues. Germline CDR1 is LGHNA and CDR2 is YSLEER. The CDR3 is CASSHSTGAPNSPLHF. CDR3 DNA: TGCGCCAGCAGCCATTCCACAGGAGCCCCAAATTCACCCCTCCACTTT.

This clone occurred once. The chain joins TRBV5-8 to TRBJ2-1; 12 bases map to TRBD2. After removal of 0 bases from V and 3 bases from J, the junction contained 7 bases not matched to a gene. This CDR3 spans 18 amino acids. Germline CDR1 SGHTS, CDR2 YDEGEE. The CDR3 region is CASSLELAGGPIYNEQFF. In DNA, the CDR3 is TGTGCCAGCAGCTTGGAGCTAGCGGGGGGGCCGATCTACAATGAGCAGTTCTTC.

This chain joins TRBV5-6 and TRBJ2-5, with D tentatively TRBD2 (7 bases). The V and J ends lost 6 bases and 1 base respectively, with 22 bases between them. The CDR3 loop spans 17 amino acids. Per germline, CDR1 SGHDT and CDR2 YYEEEE. DNA for the CDR3: TGTGCCAGCAAAGGTGGCGGCGCGGGGGCCTTCCAAGAGACCCAGTACTTC. Translated: CASKGGGAGAFQETQYF.

The chain couples TRBV13 to TRBJ1-2; 9 bases agree with TRBD1. The germline CDR1 and CDR2 sequences are PRHDT and FYEKMQ (reference sequence). This CDR3 is 15 amino acids long. The J segment lost 2 bases and the V segment lost 3 bases, leaving 4 bases of the junction unmatched. For the CDR3, the DNA is TGTGCCAGCAGCTTGCGTGACAGGGGGAACTATGGCTACACCTTC. Encoded protein: CASSLRDRGNYGYTF.

The chain combines TRBV5-6 with TRBJ1-5; TRBD1 agrees at 9 bases. The V segment lost 3 bases and the J segment 2 bases; nucleotides outside the gene matches: 9. CDR1 and CDR2 (germline): SGHDT, YYEEEE. The CDR3 extends over 17 amino acids. The CDR3 reads CASSWGDRVGGNQPQHF. In DNA form, the CDR3 reads TGTGCCAGCAGCTGGGGGGACAGGGTTGGTGGCAATCAGCCCCAGCATTTT.

The J gene is TRBJ2-7, the V gene TRBV7-2; D is possibly TRBD2 (6 bases). CDR3 length: 15 amino acids. The germline V gene has CDR1 SGHTA and CDR2 FQGNSA. V lost 2 bases and J 2 bases, leaving 13 bases between the germline ends. The CDR3 nucleotides read TGTGCCAGCAGCTTACGAGGGACTCGCCCCTACGAGCAGTACTTC. Translating gives CASSLRGTRPYEQYF.

The genes are TRBV7-3 and TRBJ2-1; possibly TRBD1 for D (5 bases). This CDR3 is built from 14 residues. Germline CDR1 and CDR2: SGHTA and FQGTGA. Trimming stripped 6 bases from V and 4 bases from J, with 13 bases between. The CDR3, as DNA: TGTGCCAGCAGTCCCAGGGCCGGGTACAATGAGCAGTTCTTC. As protein: CASSPRAGYNEQFF.

The CDR3 coding sequence is TGTGCCTGGAGTGCCACAGGGGCGGGGGAAAAACTGTTTTTT. This translates into CAWSATGAGEKLFF. The chain carries TRBV30 and TRBJ1-4; 7 bases map to TRBD1. CDR1 and CDR2 (germline): GTSNPN, SVGIG (reference sequence). This CDR3 comprises 14 residues. Losses at the gene ends were 1 base for V and 8 bases for J; bases not matched to a gene: 7.

With respect to this clone: One junction end does not reproduce the germline sequence, and a read error may be involved. The chain employs TRBV7-7 and TRBJ2-5, with 10 bases matching TRBD2. CDR1 and CDR2 from the germline V gene are SSHAT and FNYEAQ (reference sequence). The CDR3 consists of 15 residues. CDR3: CASSYSGGPQETQYF. In DNA, the CDR3 is TGTGCTAGCAGTTATAGCGGGGGGCCTCAAGAGACCCAGTACTTC.

The rearrangement joins TRBV19 to TRBJ2-5, with TRBD1 matching over 7 bases. V dropped 7 bases and J dropped 0; count of bases not matched to a gene: 8. This CDR3 comprises 15 residues. The V gene's germline CDR1 is LNHDA and CDR2 SQIVND (reference sequence). CDR3 DNA: TGTGCCAGTACTCCGGGACAGACGTACCAAGAGACCCAGTACTTC. This gives the protein CASTPGQTYQETQYF.

V is TRBV7-9 and J is TRBJ1-5; perhaps TRBD1 as D (6 bases). The CDR3 loop spans 15 amino acids. V gave up 2 bases and J gave up 4 bases, with 12 bases separating them. Looked up from germline, CDR1 is SEHNR and CDR2 is FQNEAQ (reference sequence). The CDR3 sequence is CASSLSGGANQPQHF. In DNA form, the CDR3 reads TGTGCCAGCAGCTTATCGGGGGGGGCTAATCAGCCCCAGCATTTT.

This rearrangement joins TRBV11-1 to TRBJ2-1, with D maybe TRBD2 (6 bases). The V end was cut by 3 bases, the J end by 0 bases, with 15 bases between. The germline V gene has CDR1 SGHAT and CDR2 FQDESV (reference sequence). This CDR3 has 17 residues. The CDR3, as DNA: TGTGCCAGCAGCTTGAGTGTCGGGGACTTCTCCTACAATGAGCAGTTCTTC. Protein sequence: CASSLSVGDFSYNEQFF.

V usage is TRBV6-6 and J usage is TRBJ2-7; the D is unclear. Germline lookup yields CDR1 MNHNY and CDR2 SVGAGI (reference sequence). CDR3 size: 11 residues. V lost 6 bases to trimming and J lost 5 bases, with 8 bases between them. The CDR3 spells CASRFQNEQYF. CDR3 coding DNA: TGTGCCAGCAGATTTCAAAACGAGCAGTACTTC.

This sequence joins TRBV7-9 and TRBJ1-5; TRBD1 agrees at 7 bases. V lost 0 bases and J lost 14; bases outside the gene matches: 7. The CDR3 is made up of 13 amino acids. Germline V gives CDR1 SEHNR, CDR2 FQNEAQ (reference sequence). The chain's CDR3 is CASSLAGDRVKHF. CDR3 in DNA: TGTGCCAGCAGCTTAGCAGGGGACAGAGTTAAGCATTTT.

Of note for this clone: An end of the junction differs from the germline gene, which may be a read error. The sample holds other DNA sequences that translate to the same CDR3. The chain has TRBV6-4 and TRBJ2-3, with a tentative D call TRBD2 (6 bases). This CDR3 has 14 amino acids. CDR1 MRHNA and CDR2 SNTAGT come from the germline V gene. CDR3 residues: CASSEYGSTDTQYF. CDR3 bases: TGTGCCAGCAGTGAGTACGGGAGCACAGATACACAGTATTTT.

This rearrangement joins TRBV4-2 to TRBJ1-5; D call uncertain. There are 14 residues in the CDR3. The germline V gene encodes CDR1 LGHNA and CDR2 YNFKEQ. Between the trimmed V and J ends, which lost 5 bases and 0 bases, there was a span of 8 bases. CDR3 sequence (DNA): TGTGCCAGCAGCTTTTCGGGTAGCAATCAGCCCCAGCATTTT. It translates to CASSFSGSNQPQHF.

This clone came up a few times. In nucleotides, the CDR3 is TGTGCCAGCAGCTCAGGCAATTACAGGCCAGACTACACCTTC. This translates into CASSSGNYRPDYTF. This chain uses TRBV7-9 with TRBJ1-2, with a tentative D call TRBD1 (5 bases). The V and J ends lost 4 bases and 10 bases respectively, with 19 bases between them. Per germline, CDR1 SEHNR and CDR2 FQNEAQ (reference sequence). This CDR3 spans 14 amino acids.

This clone was found a few times. This chain links TRBV6-1 with TRBJ2-5; D is unresolved. From germline, CDR1 is MNHNS and CDR2 SASEGT. This CDR3 has 14 amino acids. With 0 bases removed from V and 5 bases from J, the gap between germline ends came to 10 bases. In nucleotides, the CDR3 is TGTGCCAGCAGTGAAGCCTGGGCGAAGGAGACCCAGTACTTC. It specifies CASSEAWAKETQYF.

The rearrangement uses TRBV5-5 and TRBJ2-5; 14 nucleotides match TRBD2. Germline V gives CDR1 SGHKS, CDR2 YYEKEE (reference sequence). V was pared by 0 bases and J by 4 bases, with 2 bases of the junction left unmatched. This CDR3 spans 16 amino acids. The DNA of the CDR3 is TGTGCCAGCAGCTTGGGGACTAGCGGGGGGACAGAGACCCAGTACTTC. This sequence encodes CASSLGTSGGTETQYF.

This sequence joins TRBV4-2 and TRBJ2-7; TRBD1 matches 10 bases. The CDR3 consists of 15 residues. Germline values: CDR1 LGHNA, CDR2 YNFKEQ. After removal of 0 bases from V and 5 bases from J, the junction contained 4 bases not matched to a gene. The CDR3 here is CASSQDDRGLNEQYF. In DNA form, the CDR3 reads TGTGCCAGCAGCCAAGATGACAGGGGGCTTAACGAGCAGTACTTC.

V is TRBV25-1 and J is TRBJ2-5, with D tentatively TRBD1 (7 bases). CDR3 length: 16 amino acids. Between the trimmed V and J ends, which lost 3 bases and 5 bases, there was a span of 19 bases. Germline CDR1 reads MGHDK; CDR2 reads SYGVNS. CDR3 bases: TGTGCCAGCAGTGATGGGTGGAGGGGGCGAGGGGAGACCCAGTACTTC. The encoded protein is CASSDGWRGRGETQYF.

Remarks on this clone: A read error may account for a junction end that differs from germline. V and J are TRBV5-1 and TRBJ2-1; 9 nucleotides line up with TRBD2. This CDR3 is 13 amino acids long. Germline V gene lookup returns CDR1 SGHRS and CDR2 YFSETQ. Written as DNA, the CDR3 is TGCGCCAGCAGCGGGACCTGGACTAGCGCTAGGGTCTTC. Its protein is CASSGTWTSARVF. Looking up the rest from reference TRBV5-1 and TRBJ2-1 gives the full variable domain: KAGVTQTPRYLIKTRGQQVTLSCSPISGHRSVSWYQQTPGQGLQFLFEYFSETQRNKGNFPGRFSGRQFSNSRSEMNVSTLELGDSALYLCASSGTWTSARVFGPGTRLTVL.